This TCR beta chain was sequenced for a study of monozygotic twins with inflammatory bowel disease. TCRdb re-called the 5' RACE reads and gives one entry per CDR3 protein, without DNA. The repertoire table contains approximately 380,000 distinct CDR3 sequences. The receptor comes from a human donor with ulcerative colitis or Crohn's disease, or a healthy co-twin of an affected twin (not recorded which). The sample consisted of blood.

The chain's CDR3 is CASSSTPGQVLGQYF. The V and J genes are TRBV11-2 and TRBJ2-3; TCRdb names TRBD1, which stays unverified in the absence of DNA. The germline CDR1 and CDR2 sequences are SGHAT and FQNNGV. The CDR3 length is 15 residues.